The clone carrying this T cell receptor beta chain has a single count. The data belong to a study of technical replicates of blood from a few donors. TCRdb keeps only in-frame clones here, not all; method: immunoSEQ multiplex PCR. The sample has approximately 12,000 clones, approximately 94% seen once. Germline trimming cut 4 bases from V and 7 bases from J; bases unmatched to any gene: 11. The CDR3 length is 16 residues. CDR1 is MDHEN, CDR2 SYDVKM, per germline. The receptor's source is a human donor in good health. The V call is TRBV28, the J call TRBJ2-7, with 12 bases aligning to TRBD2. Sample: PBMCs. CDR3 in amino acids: CASSSPASGRAREQYF. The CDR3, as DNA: TGTGCCAGCAGTTCACCGGCTAGCGGGAGGGCGAGGGAGCAGTACTTC.